This T cell receptor (beta chain) was identified during a study of long-term antiretroviral therapy in people with HIV. Study details: It was about a decade before the 2015 immediate-ART recommendation that the earliest samples were taken.

V lost 4 bases to trimming and J lost 10 bases; unmatched junction nucleotides: 11. The CDR3 is 15 residues long. Germline CDR1 and CDR2: MNHNY and SVGAGI (reference sequence). Study findings and constraints: Unavailable data included ART adherence, viral resistance and therapy changes (switches in treatment). An increase in diversity followed ART, yet levels stayed below transplant donor controls. HIV repertoires showed narrower CDR3 length ranges than controls.

Comment on this clone: Its antigen is currently unknown.

Researchers report immunoSEQ v3.0 was run at survey level. Sequenced by immunoSEQ multiplex PCR; TCRdb stores in-frame clones only, minus some. The data contain around 12,000 clones, about 87% of them singletons. Sequenced here: unsorted PBMCs, sampled 2.1 years after starting antiretroviral therapy. This TCR was recovered from a woman aged 40 to 49 with HIV. The chain links TRBV6-6 to TRBJ2-1, with TRBD1 identical over 9 bases. CDR3 DNA: TGTGCCAGCAGTTCCCCGGGACAGGGAACGGGGGAGCAGTTCTTC. It specifies CASSSPGQGTGEQFF.